This TCR beta chain was recorded in a study of blood T cell repertoires in COVID-19. In the study overall: Acute and convalescent COVID-19 specimens originated in the United States, Italy and Spain.

Original analysis: For nucleated cells, counts were estimated from reference gene primer amplification. Libraries were prepared by immunoSEQ multiplex PCR; TCRdb keeps only in-frame clonotypes and omits some of them. The V and J calls and clone size come from that table; D and trimming were worked out from the DNA. The table lists about 280,000 clones, approximately 81% of them singletons. Germline loops: CDR1 SGDLS, CDR2 YYNGEE. This CDR3 comprises 14 residues. V was pared by 0 bases and J by 1 base, with 7 bases between. This clone was recorded a few times. Participants spanned ages 18 to 89 years and resided in 20 to 25 US areas. Recovery meant two consecutive negative NP/OP PCR tests, professional clearance, or resolved symptoms.

This receptor was taken from a woman aged 45-59 years who had recovered from COVID-19. The specimen was PBMCs or T cells enriched from blood (not recorded which). The genes are TRBV9 and TRBJ1-1, with D possibly being TRBD1 (5 bases). As DNA, the CDR3 is TGTGCCAGCAGCGTAGTCAGGGAGAACACTGAAGCTTTCTTT. It codes for CASSVVRENTEAFF.